The clone carrying this TCR beta chain was detected once. Its antigen is currently unknown. A junction end diverges from the germline sequence, so it may reflect a read error. Sequence data for DNA of cultured CD4+ T cells were generated by the Oncomine TCR Beta short-read assay. Each CDR3 protein gets one entry after TCRdb re-called the PCR reads with MiXCR. The repertoire consists of 4,800 or so distinct CDR3 sequences, with roughly 77% occurring once and the leading ten covering approximately 50%. The CDR3 is made up of 15 amino acids. Looked up from germline, CDR1 is SGHTA and CDR2 is FQGNSA. This sample stems from a study of vaccination and CD4 T cells after COVID-19. Overall study context: A median of around 70 days (range 14 to 241) separated dose two from the taking of post-vaccine samples.

Treatment meaning: roughly 11-day PBMC culture with coronavirus spike peptide pools or control peptides (ViraFEST assay). ViraFEST expanded antigen-specific T cells with peptide pools, then sequenced TCRs. This TCR was sampled from a human donor who had recovered from COVID-19. The V and J genes are TRBV7-2 and TRBJ2-5; D possibly corresponds to TRBD2 (6 bases). Sequencing was performed on CD4+ T cells from blood, cultured in vitro. The CDR3 DNA follows: TGTGCCAGCAGCTTAGATGGAGGGCCCCAAGGGACCCAGTACTTC. Amino acids: CASSLDGGPQGTQYF.